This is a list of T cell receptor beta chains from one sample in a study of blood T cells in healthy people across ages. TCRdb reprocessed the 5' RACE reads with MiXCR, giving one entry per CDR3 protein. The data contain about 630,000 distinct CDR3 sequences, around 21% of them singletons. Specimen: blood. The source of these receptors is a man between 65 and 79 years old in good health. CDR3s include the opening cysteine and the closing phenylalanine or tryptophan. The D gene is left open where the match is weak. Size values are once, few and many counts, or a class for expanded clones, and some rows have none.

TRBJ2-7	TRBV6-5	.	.	TGTGCCAGCAGGCAACGGGGCTCCTACGAGCAGTACTTC	CASRQRGSYEQYF
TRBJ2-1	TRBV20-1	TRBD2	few	TGCAGTGCTAGCCCCAAGGGCGGGAGCTTTTATGAGCAGTTCTTC	CSASPKGGSFYEQFF
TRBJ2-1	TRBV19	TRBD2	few	TGTGCCAGTAGCCACTATGGGACTAGCGTTAACAATGAGCAGTTCTTC	CASSHYGTSVNNEQFF
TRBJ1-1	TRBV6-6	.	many	TGTGCCAGCAGCTCGGGGACGGACTTCACTGAAGCTTTCTTT	CASSSGTDFTEAFF
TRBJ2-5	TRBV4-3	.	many	TGCGCCAGCAGCCAAGGGCCAGATCAAGAGACCCAGTACTTC	CASSQGPDQETQYF
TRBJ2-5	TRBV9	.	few	TGTGCCAGCAGCGTTTTGGTCGGGATCCAAGAGACCCAGTACTTC	CASSVLVGIQETQYF
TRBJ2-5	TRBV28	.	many	TGTGCCAGCAGTTCCCTGACAGGCCACCAAGAGACCCAGTACTTC	CASSSLTGHQETQYF
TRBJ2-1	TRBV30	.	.	TGTGCCTGGGCCCTAGGGACTTACAATGAGCAGTTCTTC	CAWALGTYNEQFF
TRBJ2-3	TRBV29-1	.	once	TGCAGCGTTGGGGCAGGACAAACAGATACGCAGTATTTT	CSVGAGQTDTQYF
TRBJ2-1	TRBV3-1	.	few	TGTGCCAGCAGCCAAAATCTACCTGAGCAGTTCTTC	CASSQNLPEQFF
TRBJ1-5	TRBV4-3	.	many	TGCGCCAGCAGCCAAGACAGGTCGTTGCCCCAGCATTTT	CASSQDRSLPQHF
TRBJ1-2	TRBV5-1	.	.	TGCGCCAGCAGCTTTGATCTAAACTATGGCTACACCTTC	CASSFDLNYGYTF
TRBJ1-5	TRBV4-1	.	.	TGCGCCAGCAGCCAAATGACAGTAGATCCCCAGCATTTT	CASSQMTVDPQHF
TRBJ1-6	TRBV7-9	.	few	TGTGCCAGCAGCCGAGAGGGACTGAGGAAGTCACCCCTCCACTTT	CASSREGLRKSPLHF
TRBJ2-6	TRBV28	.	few	TGTGCCAGCAGGTCTAGGGACACACGCTCTGGGGCCAACGTCCTGACTTTC	CASRSRDTRSGANVLTF
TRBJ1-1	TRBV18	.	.	TGTGCCAGCTCAGACGGGGGCGGCATGAACACTGAAGCTTTCTTT	CASSDGGGMNTEAFF
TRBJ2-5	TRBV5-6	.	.	TGTGCCAGCAGCTGGCGGAGTCCCCAAGAGACCCAGTACTTC	CASSWRSPQETQYF
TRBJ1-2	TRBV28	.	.	TGTGCCAGCAGCAAGACAGGCTATGGCTACACCTTC	CASSKTGYGYTF
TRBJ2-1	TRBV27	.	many	TGTGCCAGCAGCCCCCTAGCCGGAGGGCCCTACAATGAGCAGTTCTTC	CASSPLAGGPYNEQFF
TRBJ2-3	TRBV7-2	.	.	TGTGCCAGCAGCTTAACCTCGGGGGCAGATACGCAGTATTTT	CASSLTSGADTQYF
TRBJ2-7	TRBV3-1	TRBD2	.	TGTGCCAGCAACGCCGGGACTAGCGGATACGAGCAGTACTTC	CASNAGTSGYEQYF
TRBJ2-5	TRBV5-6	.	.	TGTGCCAGCATCGTGCAGGGTCAGCCAGAGACCCAGTACTTC	CASIVQGQPETQYF
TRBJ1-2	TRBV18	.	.	TGTGCCAGCTCGGGACGTCCTGACTGTGGCTACACCTTC	CASSGRPDCGYTF
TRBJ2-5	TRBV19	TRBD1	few	TGTGCCAGTAGTTCGACAGGGTCGTTGGAGACCCAGTACTTC	CASSSTGSLETQYF
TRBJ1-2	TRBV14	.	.	TGTGCCAGCAGCCGGGGGAGCAACTATGGCTACACCTTC	CASSRGSNYGYTF
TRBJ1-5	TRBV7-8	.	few	TGTGCCAGCAAAACGGGGGGTCAGCCCCAGCATTTT	CASKTGGQPQHF
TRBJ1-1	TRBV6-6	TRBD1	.	TGTGCCAGCAGTGGACAGGGGTGGAACACTGAAGCTTTCTTT	CASSGQGWNTEAFF
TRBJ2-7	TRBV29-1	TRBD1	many	TGCAGCGTAGTTATCCGGGACAGGGCGTACGAGCAGTACTTC	CSVVIRDRAYEQYF
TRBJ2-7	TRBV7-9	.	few	TGTGCCAGCAGCCTACGGGACGGCGAGCAGTACTTC	CASSLRDGEQYF
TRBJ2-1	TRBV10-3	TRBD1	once	TGTGCCATCAGTTTATATGGACAGGGTGGCTCCTACAATGAGCAGTTCTTC	CAISLYGQGGSYNEQFF
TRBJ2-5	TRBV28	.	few	TGTGCCAGCAGTCCCGGGCAGACCGCGGAGACCCAGTACTTC	CASSPGQTAETQYF
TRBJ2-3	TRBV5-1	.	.	TGCGCCAGCAGCCAGGGTGTGGATACGCAGTATTTT	CASSQGVDTQYF
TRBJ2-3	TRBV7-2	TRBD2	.	TGTGCCAGCAGCGACACTAGCGGGAGAACCACAGATACGCAGTATTTT	CASSDTSGRTTDTQYF
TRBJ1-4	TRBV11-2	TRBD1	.	TGTGCCAGCAGCGTAGACAGGGGCGGAAAACTGTTTTTT	CASSVDRGGKLFF
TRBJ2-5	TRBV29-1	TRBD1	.	TGCAGCGTTGGCGCGACAGGGGGTTTTGGAGAGACCCAGTACTTC	CSVGATGGFGETQYF
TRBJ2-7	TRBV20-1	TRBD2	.	TGCAGTGCTGTAGCGGGACCCTACGAGCAGTACTTC	CSAVAGPYEQYF
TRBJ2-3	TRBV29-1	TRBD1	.	TGCAGCGTTGCAGGACAGGGCCTCACAGATACGCAGTATTTT	CSVAGQGLTDTQYF
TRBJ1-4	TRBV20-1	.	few	TGCAGTGCTAGAGATTGGCCAGGGGATGAAAAACTGTTTTTT	CSARDWPGDEKLFF
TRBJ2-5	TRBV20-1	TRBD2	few	TGCAGTGCTAGCGTCGGCGGGAGTGGGGTGGAGACCCAGTACTTC	CSASVGGSGVETQYF
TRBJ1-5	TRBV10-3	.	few	TGTGCCATCAGTGAGTCATTTTCACTGGGGCCCCAGCATTTT	CAISESFSLGPQHF
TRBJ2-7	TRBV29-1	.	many	TGCAGCGTTGAATTGGGGGACTCCTACGAGCAGTACTTC	CSVELGDSYEQYF
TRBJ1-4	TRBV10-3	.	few	TGTGCCATCAGTGCAGGGACGGCTAATGAAAAACTGTTTTTT	CAISAGTANEKLFF
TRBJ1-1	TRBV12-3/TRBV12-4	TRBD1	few	TGTGCCAGCAGTCCCATACAGGGGGTCACTGAAGCTTTCTTT	CASSPIQGVTEAFF
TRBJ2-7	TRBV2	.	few	TGTGCCAGCAGTGAAAGGAGTAACGAGCAGTACTTC	CASSERSNEQYF
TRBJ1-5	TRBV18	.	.	TGTGCCAGCTCACCACTTTCCAGACAGCAACCCCAGCATTTT	CASSPLSRQQPQHF
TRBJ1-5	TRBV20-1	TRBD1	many	TGCAGTGCTAGAACCGACAGGGCGTATCAGCCCCAGCATTTT	CSARTDRAYQPQHF
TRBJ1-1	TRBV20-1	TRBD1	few	TGCAGTGCTACACAATTTACAGGGGAAACTGAAGCTTTCTTT	CSATQFTGETEAFF
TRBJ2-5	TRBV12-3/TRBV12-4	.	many	TGTGCCAGCAGCTACCAGGGAGGAGAGACCCAGTACTTC	CASSYQGGETQYF
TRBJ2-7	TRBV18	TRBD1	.	TGTGCCAGCTCATTCGGACAGGGGGGATCCTACGAGCAGTACTTC	CASSFGQGGSYEQYF
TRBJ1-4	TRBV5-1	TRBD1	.	TGCGCCAGCAGCTGGACAGGGGAGGGTGAAAAACTGTTTTTT	CASSWTGEGEKLFF
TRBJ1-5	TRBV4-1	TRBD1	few	TGCGCCAGCAGCCAGACAGGGTCGGGTCAGCCCCAGCATTTT	CASSQTGSGQPQHF
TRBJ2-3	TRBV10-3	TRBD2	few	TGTGCCATCAGTGCCCTAGCGGGAGTGGCAGATACGCAGTATTTT	CAISALAGVADTQYF
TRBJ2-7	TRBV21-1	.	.	TGTGCCAGCAGACGAGAGCGTTTGGGGTACGAGCAGTACTTC	CASRRERLGYEQYF